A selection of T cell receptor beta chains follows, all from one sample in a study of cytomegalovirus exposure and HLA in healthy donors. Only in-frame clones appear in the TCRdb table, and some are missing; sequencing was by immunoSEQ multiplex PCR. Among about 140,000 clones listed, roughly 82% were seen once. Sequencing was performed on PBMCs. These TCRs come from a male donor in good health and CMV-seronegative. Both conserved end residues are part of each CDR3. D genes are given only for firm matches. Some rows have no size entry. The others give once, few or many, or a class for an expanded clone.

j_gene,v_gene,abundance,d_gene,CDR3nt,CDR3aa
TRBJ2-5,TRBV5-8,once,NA,TGTGCCAGCAGCGCACAGGGCTGGAAGACCCAGTACTTC,CASSAQGWKTQYF
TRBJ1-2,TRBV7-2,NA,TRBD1,TGTGCCAGCAGCTTATCGGGACAGGGGAACTATGGCTACACCTTC,CASSLSGQGNYGYTF
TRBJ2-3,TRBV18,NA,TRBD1,TGTGCCAGCTCACCAACAGGGGGCACAGATACGCAGTATTTT,CASSPTGGTDTQYF
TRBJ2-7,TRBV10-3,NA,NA,TGTGCCATCAGTGGGGGGCTGTGTACCTTTAACTTC,CAISGGLCTFNF
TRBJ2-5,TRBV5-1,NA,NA,TGCGCCAGCAGCCCCGGGACACGTGGGGAGACCCAGTACTTC,CASSPGTRGETQYF
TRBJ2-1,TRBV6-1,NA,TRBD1,TGTGCCAGCAGTGACACCCCCGGGACAGGGGGCAATGAGCAGTTCTTC,CASSDTPGTGGNEQFF
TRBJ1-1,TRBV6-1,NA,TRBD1,TGTGCCAGCAGTCCTGACAGGGGGCACACTGAAGCTTTCTTT,CASSPDRGHTEAFF
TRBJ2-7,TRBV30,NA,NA,TGTGCCTGGCCTCAGGACACGAGCTCCTACGAGCAGTACTTC,CAWPQDTSSYEQYF
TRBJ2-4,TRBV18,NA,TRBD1,TGTGCCAGCTCACCCCCGACAGGGGTAGCCAAAAACATTCAGTACTTC,CASSPPTGVAKNIQYF
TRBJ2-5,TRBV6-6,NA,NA,TGTGCCAGTCGCCAGGGGCCGAGCGGTGGGGAGACCCAGTACTTC,CASRQGPSGGETQYF
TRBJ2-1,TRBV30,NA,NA,TGTGCCTGGATCGAAGACAGCCACCGAGATCAGTTCTTC,CAWIEDSHRDQFF
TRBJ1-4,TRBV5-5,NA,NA,TGTGCCAGCAGCAGGAACACGGGGGAAAAACTGTTTTTT,CASSRNTGEKLFF
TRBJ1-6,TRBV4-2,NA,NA,TGTGCCAGCAGCCAAGATGCGGAGCGTAATTCACCCCTCCACTTT,CASSQDAERNSPLHF
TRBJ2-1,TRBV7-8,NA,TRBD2,TGTGCCAGCAGCCCCCAGGCTGGAGCGGGAGGGCCGCTCTTC,CASSPQAGAGGPLF
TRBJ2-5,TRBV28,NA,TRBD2,TGTGCCAGCAGTTACGGGACTAGCGGGGGCTGGAGGGAGACCCAGTACTTC,CASSYGTSGGWRETQYF
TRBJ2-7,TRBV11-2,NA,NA,TGTGCCAGCAGCTCCTTTGGGGCTGGGAGGATAGCCTACGAGCAGTACTTC,CASSSFGAGRIAYEQYF
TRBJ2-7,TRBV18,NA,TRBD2,TGTGCCAGCTCACAACTAGCGGGAGGCACCTACGAGCAGTACTTC,CASSQLAGGTYEQYF
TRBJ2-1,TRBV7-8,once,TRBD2,TGTGCCAGCAGCCCGTGGGCTAGCGGGGGGACTAATGAGCAGTTCTTC,CASSPWASGGTNEQFF
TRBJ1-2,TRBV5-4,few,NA,TGTGCCAGCAGCTTTACAGGATTCTATGGCTACACCTTC,CASSFTGFYGYTF
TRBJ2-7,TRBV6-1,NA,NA,TGTGCCAGCAGTGAAAGGGACGGGAGCTCCTACGAGCAGTACTTC,CASSERDGSSYEQYF
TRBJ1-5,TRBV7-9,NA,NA,TGTGCCAGCAGCTTTAAGGACAGGCCCCAGCATTTT,CASSFKDRPQHF
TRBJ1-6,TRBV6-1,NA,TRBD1,TGTGCCAGCTCACGAGGGGGCGGATCACCCCTCCACTTT,CASSRGGGSPLHF